The 27 T cell receptor beta chains below were found in one sample sequenced in a study of T cells in Graves' hyperthyroidism and ophthalmopathy. Amplification yielded TCR beta CDR3 regions, with RNA transcripts as the source. HTBI primers drove first-round RT-PCR of the TCR CDR3. TCRdb fed the multiplex PCR reads into MiXCR, producing one record per CDR3 protein. The table lists around 520,000 distinct CDR3 sequences, approximately 15% of them singletons. The sequencing sample was made of blood. The receptor set was obtained from a woman under 30 with Graves' hyperthyroidism.

The sample holds many counts of this clonotype. The chain uses TRBV19 and TRBJ1-1, with D unresolved. The V end lost 3 bases, the J end lost 1 base, and 9 bases lay between the germline ends. The CDR3 loop spans 14 amino acids. Per germline, CDR1 LNHDA and CDR2 SQIVND (reference sequence). CDR3 nucleotide sequence: TGTGCCAGTAGTATCCGGACGGGGAACACTGAAGCTTTCTTT. Amino acid sequence: CASSIRTGNTEAFF.

The gene calls are TRBV6-2 or TRBV6-3 and TRBJ1-1; D perhaps matches TRBD1 (6 bases). V lost 6 bases, J lost 5 bases, and 13 bases lay in between. Germline V CDR1 and CDR2: MNHEY, SVGEGT. The CDR3 has 13 amino acids. The CDR3 is CASRDGGRTEAFF. In nucleotides, the CDR3 is TGTGCCAGCAGGGACGGGGGGCGAACTGAAGCTTTCTTT.

This clonotype was recorded at least ten times. The chain carries TRBV28 and TRBJ2-3; 9 bases are a match to TRBD2. The CDR3 has 15 residues. The V segment lost 2 bases and the J segment 8 bases; nucleotides outside the gene matches: 8. Per the germline V gene, CDR1 is MDHEN and CDR2 is SYDVKM. CDR3 in DNA: TGTGCCAGCAGTTTAACTAGCGGGCGGGAGGCTACGCAGTATTTT. Translating it yields CASSLTSGREATQYF. Variable domain in full (rest from reference TRBV28 and TRBJ2-3): DVKVTQSSRYLVKRTGEKVFLECVQDMDHENMFWYRQDPGLGLRLIYFSYDVKMKEKGDIPEGYSVSREKKERFSLILESASTNQTSMYLCASSLTSGREATQYFGPGTRLTVL.

This clonotype was counted only a few times. The V gene is TRBV30, the J gene TRBJ1-2; D possibly corresponds to TRBD1 (6 bases). The V end was cut by 4 bases, the J end by 0 bases, with 15 bases between. The CDR3 loop spans 15 amino acids. Looked up from germline, CDR1 is GTSNPN and CDR2 is SVGIG (reference sequence). CDR3 residues: CAWIPAEGANYGYTF. The CDR3 DNA follows: TGTGCCTGGATCCCCGCGGAGGGGGCTAACTATGGCTACACCTTC.

This clonotype was recorded many times. The chain carries TRBV27 and TRBJ2-3; TRBD2 matches at 10 bases. Germline trimming cut 4 bases from V and 8 bases from J; bases unmatched to any gene: 12. This CDR3 is 16 amino acids long. From germline, CDR1 is MNHEY and CDR2 SMNVEV (reference sequence). For the CDR3, the DNA is TGTGCCAGCAGTTCGGTTCTAGCGGGAGTACGAGGTACGCAGTATTTT. This sequence encodes CASSSVLAGVRGTQYF.

This clonotype occurred many times. The rearrangement joins TRBV3-1 to TRBJ1-1, with D perhaps matching TRBD1 (6 bases). The V and J ends lost 7 bases and 8 bases respectively, with 23 bases between them. This CDR3 spans 15 amino acids. Germline assignment: CDR1 LGHDT and CDR2 YNNKEL (reference sequence). CDR3 DNA sequence: TGTGCCAGCATCTCCCCGGGGGGCCTCTACGCGGAAGCTTTCTTT. It specifies CASISPGGLYAEAFF.

The sample holds many counts of this clonotype. This rearrangement joins TRBV5-4 to TRBJ2-5, with D tentatively TRBD1 (6 bases). Trimming removed 0 bases at V and 5 bases at J, with 11 bases between. Germline CDR1 and CDR2: SGHNT and YYREEE (reference sequence). CDR3 length equals 14 residues. The CDR3 DNA follows: TGTGCCAGCAGCTTGGAAGTGGGACATGAGACCCAGTACTTC. This codes for CASSLEVGHETQYF.

This rearrangement joins TRBV11-1 to TRBJ2-1, with D possibly being TRBD2 (6 bases). The CDR3 runs to 15 residues. Trimming stripped 5 bases from V and 4 bases from J, with 15 bases between. Germline CDR1 reads SGHAT; CDR2 reads FQDESV (reference sequence). DNA of the CDR3: TGTGCCAGCAGCCCACCGGGACTTAATTACAATGAGCAGTTCTTC. Encoded protein: CASSPPGLNYNEQFF.

This clonotype came up many times. The chain couples TRBV7-3 to TRBJ2-1, with 14 bases aligning to TRBD2. The V segment lost 5 bases and the J segment 8 bases; nucleotides outside the gene matches: 14. The CDR3 runs to 18 residues. The germline V gene encodes CDR1 SGHTA and CDR2 FQGTGA. The chain's CDR3 is CASSPKTSGRAMPHEQFF. CDR3 sequence (DNA): TGTGCCAGCAGCCCTAAGACTAGCGGGAGGGCCATGCCCCATGAGCAGTTCTTC.

The sample holds many counts of this clonotype. The chain joins TRBV2 to TRBJ1-1; D is unclear. Germline assignment: CDR1 SNHLY and CDR2 FYNNEI. V was trimmed by 11 bases and J by 1 base, leaving 11 bases between them. This CDR3 region has 12 residues. CDR3 sequence reads: CASRPANTEAFF. The DNA of the CDR3 is TGTGCCTCTCGGCCAGCGAACACTGAAGCTTTCTTT.

CDR3: CSALTLAGQETQYF. The CDR3 coding sequence is TGCAGTGCTCTTACTTTAGCGGGACAAGAGACCCAGTACTTC. This chain joins TRBV20-1 and TRBJ2-5; 8 nucleotides agree with TRBD2. V dropped 5 bases and J dropped 2; count of bases not matched to a gene: 7. Germline values: CDR1 DFQATT, CDR2 SNEGSKA (reference sequence). The CDR3 extends over 14 amino acids.

The V gene is TRBV7-9, the J gene TRBJ2-7; D is perhaps TRBD1 (5 bases). The CDR3 totals 14 residues. V was pared by 4 bases and J by 0 bases, with 10 bases between. Germline lookup yields CDR1 SEHNR and CDR2 FQNEAQ (reference sequence). CDR3 protein: CASSSPTASYEQYV. CDR3 nucleotide sequence: TGTGCCAGCAGCTCACCGACAGCCTCCTACGAGCAGTACGTC.

Only a few counts were recorded for this clonotype. Possible read error: a much larger clone is one base away. This chain joins TRBV12-3 or TRBV12-4 and TRBJ2-5; D perhaps matches TRBD1 (5 bases). This CDR3 has 13 residues. The CDR3 protein is CANSWRQPETQYF. The CDR3 nucleotides are TGTGCCAACAGTTGGCGACAGCCTGAGACCCAGTACTTC.

In the case of this clonotype: A much larger clone lies a single base off, so this may be a read error. The rearrangement uses TRBV11-3 and TRBJ1-6; D remains ambiguous. Germline CDR1 and CDR2: SGHNT and YENEEA. Trimming took off 5 bases at V and 11 bases at J, with 19 bases between the two ends. This CDR3 region has 15 residues. The CDR3 region has the DNA TGTGCCAGCAGCCAAGATAGGGCCGTAAATCCACCCCTCCACTTT. It specifies CASSQDRAVNPPLHF.

This clonotype has just a few counts. The rearrangement joins TRBV4-2 to TRBJ2-1, with 7 bases that match TRBD1. The CDR3 runs 14 residues. Per the germline V gene, CDR1 is LGHNA and CDR2 is YNFKEQ. After removal of 5 bases from V and 4 bases from J, the junction contained 5 bases not matched to a gene. CDR3: CASSARDSYNEQFF. DNA for the CDR3: TGTGCCAGCAGCGCCCGGGACAGTTACAATGAGCAGTTCTTC.

The chain joins TRBV4-2 to TRBJ1-2; D call uncertain. The ends were cut back, 2 bases at V and 4 bases at J, with 5 bases in the middle. Germline values: CDR1 LGHNA, CDR2 YNFKEQ. The CDR3 totals 12 residues. CDR3 sequence: CASSQSSYGYTF. The CDR3 bases are TGTGCCAGCAGCCAAAGCAGCTATGGCTACACCTTC.

The gene calls are TRBV19 and TRBJ1-5, with TRBD1 matching 8 bases. Looked up from germline, CDR1 is LNHDA and CDR2 is SQIVND (reference sequence). Trimming removed 10 bases from V and 1 base from J; junction bases left unmatched: 12. The CDR3 is made up of 16 amino acids. The CDR3 protein is CATGGGEGISNQPQHF. In DNA, the CDR3 is TGTGCCACAGGGGGCGGTGAGGGGATAAGCAATCAGCCCCAGCATTTT.

The J gene is TRBJ2-5, the V gene TRBV10-3; TRBD2 might be the D (5 bases). V lost 9 bases, J lost 5 bases, and 13 bases lay in between. Germline values: CDR1 ENHRY, CDR2 SYGVKD. This CDR3 spans 12 amino acids. CDR3 sequence (DNA): TGTGCCATTTCTCGGGGAGCGGAGACCCAGTACTTC. As protein: CAISRGAETQYF.

This clonotype was found many times. The chain joins TRBV12-3 or TRBV12-4 to TRBJ2-3; D not certain. The V end lost 1 base, the J end lost 3 bases, and 8 bases lay between the germline ends. This CDR3 region has 14 residues. The CDR3, as DNA: TGTGCCAGCAGTTTAGGAACGATAACAGATACGCAGTATTTT. Its translation is CASSLGTITDTQYF.

This clonotype was detected ten times or more. V gene TRBV19 combines with J gene TRBJ1-2, with D possibly matching TRBD1 (5 bases). The CDR3 runs 16 residues. CDR1 and CDR2 (germline): LNHDA, SQIVND (reference sequence). The ends were cut back, 6 bases at V and 5 bases at J, with 22 bases in the middle. In DNA, the CDR3 is TGTGCCAGTAGCCTACTCCGGGGCCTCGTGCAGTATGGCTACACCTTC. Translating gives CASSLLRGLVQYGYTF.

In this sample, this clonotype turned up a few times. This sequence may be a read error, since a much larger clone differs from it by one base. This chain uses TRBV19 with TRBJ1-6; weak D call: TRBD1 (5 bases). Germline CDR1 and CDR2: LNHDA and SQIVND (reference sequence). The CDR3 covers 15 residues. Trimming left V 5 bases short and J 8 bases short, with 16 bases between. The chain's CDR3 is CASSGTHPYDSPLHF. CDR3 nucleotides: TGTGCCAGTAGTGGGACGCATCCTTATGATTCACCCCTCCACTTT.

This clonotype has a count of ten or more. This sequence joins TRBV27 and TRBJ1-1, with D uncertain. Germline V gives CDR1 MNHEY, CDR2 SMNVEV (reference sequence). V was trimmed by 6 bases and J by 2 bases, leaving 19 bases between them. The CDR3 runs 16 residues. For the CDR3, the DNA is TGTGCCAGCAGAAACAAACCCAAAATCCTCAACACTGAAGCTTTCTTT. Amino acids: CASRNKPKILNTEAFF.

Here the CDR3 DNA reads TGCAGTGCTAGAGGTCTCCGACCTCTAGCGGGAGGATACAATGAGCAGTTCTTC. Protein product: CSARGLRPLAGGYNEQFF. This sequence joins TRBV20-1 and TRBJ2-1; 11 bases map to TRBD2. Germline CDR1 reads DFQATT; CDR2 reads SNEGSKA (reference sequence). CDR3 size: 18 residues. V was clipped by 1 base and J by 4 bases; unmatched bases: 12.

This chain links TRBV6-1 with TRBJ2-1; TRBD2 aligns across 8 bases. This CDR3 spans 13 amino acids. V was pared by 2 bases and J by 15 bases, with 9 bases of the junction left unmatched. CDR1 and CDR2 (germline): MNHNS, SASEGT. For the CDR3, the DNA is TGTGCCAGCAGTGAAACAGCGGGAGTTTGGCCGTTCTTC. It yields the protein CASSETAGVWPFF.

The chain has TRBV7-9 and TRBJ1-1; unclear D gene. Germline assignment: CDR1 SEHNR and CDR2 FQNEAQ (reference sequence). This CDR3 has 13 residues. Trimming removed 1 base from V and 3 bases from J, with 6 bases in between. CDR3 protein: CASSLVRHTEAFF. CDR3 sequence (DNA): TGTGCCAGCAGCTTAGTCAGACACACTGAAGCTTTCTTT.

This clonotype has at least ten counts. This chain connects TRBV6-1 to TRBJ2-2, with 7 bases aligning to TRBD1. The V gene end was trimmed by 6 bases and the J gene end by 3 bases; junction bases not matched to a gene: 10. Germline V gene sequence: CDR1 MNHNS, CDR2 SASEGT. The CDR3 is 16 residues long. The CDR3 reads CASRALQGSDTGELFF. The CDR3 nucleotides read TGTGCCAGCAGAGCTCTACAGGGGTCCGACACCGGGGAGCTGTTTTTT.

This clonotype was observed at least ten times. The CDR3 nucleotides are TGTGCCAGCAGTGGACACTTGGGACTAAATGAGCAGTTCTTC. Residues: CASSGHLGLNEQFF. The chain joins TRBV6-1 to TRBJ2-1, with 7 bases fitting TRBD2. The ends lost 4 bases at V and 7 bases at J; junction bases unmatched: 7. CDR3 length equals 14 residues. Germline V gives CDR1 MNHNS, CDR2 SASEGT.